These T cell receptor beta chains were read from a single sample in a study of blood T cell repertoires in COVID-19. Produced via immunoSEQ multiplex PCR; TCRdb's table is partial and in-frame only. This sample carries 440,000 or so clones, about 91% of them seen once, and the ten largest clones take 1.5% to 1.7%. The sample was peripheral blood. These receptors were obtained from a woman aged 40 to 55 with COVID-19, enrolled during active disease. CDR3s include the opening cysteine and the closing phenylalanine or tryptophan. Rows give clone size only sometimes, using once, few, many, or a class for an expanded clone.

V	size	CDR3
TRBV5-1	-	CASSLNRTPNYGYTF
TRBV4-2	-	CASSQGADEAFF
TRBV19	-	CASRNRALSTGELFF
TRBV7-2	-	CASSPGGGDYGYTF
TRBV4-1	few	CASSQDWADPQPQHF
TRBV18	-	CASSPSGPSKEQYF
TRBV19	-	CASGVATNEKLFF
TRBV6-6	-	CASSPRAGAPTEAFF
TRBV5-6	-	CASSVGQETTDTQYF
TRBV9	-	CASSVTTTAGSPLHF
TRBV27	-	CASSLRDSLNEKLFF
TRBV4-3	-	CASSQDLQGPRHF
TRBV7-9	few	CASSQRRGGYTF
TRBV5-1	-	CASSLTADTQYF
TRBV5-6	once	CASSSTGDQQPQHF
TRBV7-9	-	CASSLFTGGATEAFF
TRBV20-1	-	CSAKLVGEQYF
TRBV28	-	CASSRAPGQGFYGYTF
TRBV27	-	CASSFRGPQGGYTF
TRBV28	-	CASSFQSPIPYEQYF
TRBV7-8	-	CASSSYRDRGGNSPLHF
TRBV7-2	-	CASSSYREGYSPLHF
TRBV5-1	-	CASSSYRQNTEAFF
TRBV7-9	-	CASSLLRTVNTEAFF
TRBV7-9	-	CASSSLLVQGLRLDGYTF
TRBV7-8	-	CASSLVLAGGSYEQYF
TRBV9	-	CASSVRGLAGEVSGELFF
TRBV12-3/TRBV12-4	-	CASRMDRDQPQHF
TRBV11-2	-	CASSLDPISTGTDTQYF
TRBV16	-	CASSLTDAGAGEKLFF
TRBV12-3/TRBV12-4	-	CASSLSRIAFF
TRBV30	-	CAWDSLYNSPLHF
TRBV19	-	CASSIRGANEQFF
TRBV5-1	-	CASSLGDRALNIQYF
TRBV5-8	-	CASSPGLREGTQYF
TRBV5-4	-	CASSLTGSWADTQYF
TRBV6-5	-	CASSFRATGGTGELFF
TRBV27	-	CASSSIQGGKGEKLFF
TRBV7-9	-	CASSRIDRGSYTF
TRBV27	-	CASSLSLRLNEKLFF
TRBV27	-	CATRDLKYGYTF
TRBV7-9	-	CASSLVGDGPQHF
TRBV14	-	CASSQVRLSEQYF
TRBV9	-	CASSVGGAAKSLNEQFF
TRBV5-4	once	CASSGRGPVGYTF
TRBV7-2	-	CASSLAGTGGGKPQHF
TRBV25-1	-	CASTGTGGTEAFF
TRBV12-5	-	CASVPDSGDGYTF
TRBV28	-	CASSQTSGGAVGELFF
TRBV5-4	-	CASSFPGEETQYF
TRBV2	-	CASSEVGLAGGQQFF
TRBV15	once	CATSRDQDYAGNTIYF